The next 15 T cell receptor beta chains were all read from a single sample in a study of human T cells and chemical hapten exposure. Time point in this sample: patch test 1, 2 weeks after DPC sensitization. Treatment described: therapeutic diphenylcyclopropenone sensitization with weekly scalp DPC. TCRdb reanalysed the RACE reads using MiXCR and keeps one entry per CDR3 protein. The sample lists 350,000 or so distinct CDR3 sequences; 5.5% to 8% were seen once. Source: whole blood, taken in connection with sensitization to the hapten diphenylcyclopropenone (DPC). These receptors were obtained from a woman between 18 and 29 years old with alopecia areata. Some clones in this sample may be carry-over from other donors' samples.

This clonotype was seen many times. This chain connects TRBV29-1 to TRBJ2-2; 9 nucleotides match TRBD1. Germline trimming cut 7 bases from V and 7 bases from J; bases unmatched to any gene: 7. CDR1 and CDR2 (germline): SQVTM, ANQGSEA. The CDR3 spans 13 residues. CDR3 sequence reads: CSAGDRENGELFF. The CDR3 coding sequence is TGCAGCGCCGGGGACAGGGAGAACGGGGAGCTGTTTTTT.

This CDR3 is CASSLGTPSLGNTIYF. CDR3 nucleotide sequence: TGTGCCAGCAGTTTAGGCACCCCGTCTCTGGGAAACACCATATATTTT. The chain couples TRBV12-3 or TRBV12-4 to TRBJ1-3; the D is unclear. CDR3 length equals 16 residues. V lost 1 base to trimming and J lost 4 bases, with 14 bases between them.

CDR3 coding DNA: TGTGCCAGCAGCACTACGGGGGCCGACTACGAGCAGTACTTC. Translated, it gives CASSTTGADYEQYF. The rearrangement links TRBV7-9 to TRBJ2-7; D possibly uses TRBD1 or TRBD2 (6 bases each). CDR1 is SEHNR, CDR2 FQNEAQ, per germline (reference sequence). Trimming took off 5 bases at V and 3 bases at J, with 14 bases between the two ends. CDR3 length: 14 amino acids.

Only a few counts were recorded for this clonotype. The rearrangement joins TRBV2 to TRBJ2-3; tentative D call: TRBD2 (7 bases). V was clipped by 2 bases and J by 2 bases, with 14 bases between them. The CDR3 is 16 residues long. CDR1 is SNHLY and CDR2 is FYNNEI in the germline V gene. CDR3 in DNA: TGTGCCAGCAGTGAACGGATAGGGGGGGCCACAGATACGCAGTATTTT. It codes for CASSERIGGATDTQYF.

V usage is TRBV15 and J usage is TRBJ1-5; D might be TRBD1 (5 bases). Germline-derived CDR1 and CDR2 are LNHNV and YYDKDF (reference sequence). This CDR3 spans 16 amino acids. Trimming left V 3 bases short and J 0 bases short, with 12 bases between. The CDR3 protein is CATSSAGTTSNQPQHF. CDR3 DNA: TGTGCCACCAGCAGCGCCGGGACTACTAGCAATCAGCCCCAGCATTTT.

Details on this clonotype: A much larger clone is a single base away; this may be a read error. The rearrangement joins TRBV27 to TRBJ1-5, with 7 bases matching TRBD1. From germline, CDR1 is MNHEY and CDR2 SMNVEV (reference sequence). The CDR3 runs to 14 residues. J was trimmed by 6 bases and V by 5 bases; bases with no gene match: 7. The CDR3 region has the DNA TGTGCCAGCAGTCAGGGACAGACCATTCAGCCCCAGCATTTT. This translates into CASSQGQTIQPQHF.

CDR3 region: CASSRYRGTQAGEQYF. The CDR3 nucleotides are TGTGCCAGCAGCCGTTACAGGGGAACTCAGGCGGGTGAGCAGTACTTC. The J gene is TRBJ2-7, the V gene TRBV13; 7 bases fit TRBD1. V shed 5 bases and J 7 bases; nucleotides not matched to a gene: 17. Germline assignment: CDR1 PRHDT and CDR2 FYEKMQ (reference sequence). CDR3 length equals 16 residues.

This clonotype has a count of ten or more. V gene TRBV7-2 combines with J gene TRBJ2-3, with D unresolved. The CDR3 extends over 12 amino acids. Between the trimmed V and J ends, which lost 4 bases and 6 bases, there was a span of 8 bases. Germline V gene data show CDR1 as SGHTA and CDR2 as FQGNSA. The CDR3 sequence: CASSSFRDTQYF. The CDR3 coding sequence is TGTGCCAGCAGCTCATTTCGCGATACGCAGTATTTT.

Many counts were recorded for this clonotype. The CDR3 nucleotides are TGTGCCAGCAGAGTTATTACCACCAGGGGTTTTGGCAAAAACATTCAGTACTTC. Protein: CASRVITTRGFGKNIQYF. V is TRBV28 and J is TRBJ2-4; weak D call: TRBD1 (6 bases). The V and J ends lost 6 bases and 3 bases respectively, with 24 bases between them. This CDR3 region has 18 residues. Germline assignment: CDR1 MDHEN and CDR2 SYDVKM.

The sample holds a few counts of this clonotype. This chain connects TRBV29-1 to TRBJ2-5; D unclear. The germline V gene encodes CDR1 SQVTM and CDR2 ANQGSEA. The ends were cut back, 6 bases at V and 0 bases at J, with 5 bases in the middle. The CDR3 runs 11 residues. The CDR3 DNA follows: TGCAGCGTCCAGTACCAAGAGACCCAGTACTTC. This sequence encodes CSVQYQETQYF. The entire variable domain, with the rest obtained from reference TRBV29-1 and TRBJ2-5, is as follows: SAVISQKPSRDICQRGTSLTIQCQVDSQVTMMFWYRQQPGQSLTLIATANQGSEATYESGFVIDKFPISRPNLTFSTLTVSNMSPEDSSIYLCSVQYQETQYFGPGTRLLVL.

The V gene is TRBV20-1, the J gene TRBJ1-1, with D hard to call. This CDR3 region has 14 residues. Germline values: CDR1 DFQATT, CDR2 SNEGSKA (reference sequence). V gave up 0 bases and J gave up 3 bases, with 11 bases separating them. As DNA, the CDR3 is TGCAGTGCTAGAGATCACAACAGATACACTGAAGCTTTCTTT. It encodes CSARDHNRYTEAFF.

The sample holds a few counts of this clonotype. The chain links TRBV12-3 or TRBV12-4 to TRBJ2-1, with 10 bases aligning to TRBD2. This CDR3 spans 18 amino acids. The junction had 11 bases not matched to a gene; V was cut back by 5 bases and J by 1 base. CDR3 DNA: TGTGCCAGCAGTGGCGGAGCGGGGGGGCCTCATTCCTACAATGAGCAGTTCTTC. It yields the protein CASSGGAGGPHSYNEQFF.

This clonotype was seen more than once but under ten times. V and J are TRBV7-2 and TRBJ2-1; tentatively, D is TRBD1 or TRBD2 (5 bases each). Per the germline V gene, CDR1 is SGHTA and CDR2 is FQGNSA. This CDR3 contains 17 residues. With 2 bases removed from V and 2 bases from J, the gap between germline ends came to 16 bases. The CDR3 nucleotides are TGTGCCAGCAGCTTACAGAGAGTGGGGACCGCCTACAATGAGCAGTTCTTC. It encodes CASSLQRVGTAYNEQFF.

This clonotype was seen ten or more times. The chain uses TRBV12-3 or TRBV12-4 and TRBJ2-7; a weak D match, TRBD2 (5 bases). This CDR3 has 12 residues. Trimming took 4 bases from V and 7 from J, leaving 11 bases between them. The CDR3 sequence is CASSSSRGEQYF. DNA of the CDR3: TGTGCCAGCAGTTCCAGTCGCGGGGAGCAGTACTTC.

This clonotype was detected a few times. The CDR3 sequence: CASSSGAGTLNEQYF. The CDR3 nucleotides are TGTGCCAGCAGCTCCGGGGCAGGGACCCTTAACGAGCAGTACTTC. This chain uses TRBV9 with TRBJ2-7; D is possibly TRBD1 or TRBD2 (5 bases each). V lost 4 bases to trimming and J lost 5 bases, with 19 bases between them. Per the germline V gene, CDR1 is SGDLS and CDR2 is YYNGEE. CDR3 length: 15 amino acids.